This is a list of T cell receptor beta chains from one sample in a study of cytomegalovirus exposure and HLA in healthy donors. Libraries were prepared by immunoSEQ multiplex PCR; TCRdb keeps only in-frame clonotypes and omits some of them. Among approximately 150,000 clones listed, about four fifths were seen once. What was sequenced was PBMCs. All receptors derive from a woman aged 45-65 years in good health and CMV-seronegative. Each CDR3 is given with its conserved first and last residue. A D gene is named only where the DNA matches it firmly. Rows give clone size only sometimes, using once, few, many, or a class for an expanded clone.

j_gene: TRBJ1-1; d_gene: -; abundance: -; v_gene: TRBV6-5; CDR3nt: TGTGCCAGCAGTTATTATGAGGTACCTGAAGCTTTCTTT; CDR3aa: CASSYYEVPEAFF
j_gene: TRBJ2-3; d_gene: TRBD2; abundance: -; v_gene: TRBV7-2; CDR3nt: TGTGCCAGCAGTTCTAGCGGCTTTAGCACAGATACGCAGTATTTT; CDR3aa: CASSSSGFSTDTQYF
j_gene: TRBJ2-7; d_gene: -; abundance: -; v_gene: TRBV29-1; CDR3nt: TGCAGCGTTGAAGAGCAGGGGTCGTACGAGCAGTACTTC; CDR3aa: CSVEEQGSYEQYF
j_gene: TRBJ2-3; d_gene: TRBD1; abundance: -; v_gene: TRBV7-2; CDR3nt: TGTGCCAGCAGCCTTTTACAGGGGCGCACAGATACGCAGTATTTT; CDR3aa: CASSLLQGRTDTQYF
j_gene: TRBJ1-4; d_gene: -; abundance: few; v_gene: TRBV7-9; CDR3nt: TGTGCCAGCAGCTCCGTATCTACAACTAATGAAAAACTGTTTTTT; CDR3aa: CASSSVSTTNEKLFF
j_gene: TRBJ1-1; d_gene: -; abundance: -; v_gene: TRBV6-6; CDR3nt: TGTGCCAGCAGCCTGGTCACAAACACTGAAGCTTTCTTT; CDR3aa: CASSLVTNTEAFF
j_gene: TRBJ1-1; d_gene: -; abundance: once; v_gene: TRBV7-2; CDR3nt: TGTGCCAGCAGCTTAGTTTCCAGACTCGAAGCTTTCTTT; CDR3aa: CASSLVSRLEAFF
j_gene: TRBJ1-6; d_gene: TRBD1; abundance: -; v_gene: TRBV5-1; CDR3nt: TGCGCCAGCAGCCCGGAACAGGGGGTCTTTGGTTCACCCCTCCACTTT; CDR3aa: CASSPEQGVFGSPLHF
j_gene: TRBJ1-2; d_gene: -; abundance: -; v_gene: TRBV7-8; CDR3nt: TGTGCCAGCAGCCCAGGACAGAGCTATGGCTACACCTTC; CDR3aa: CASSPGQSYGYTF
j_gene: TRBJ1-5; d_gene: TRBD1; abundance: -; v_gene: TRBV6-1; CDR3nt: TGTGCCAGCACCCAGGACAGGATTAGCAATCAGCCCCAGCATTTT; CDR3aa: CASTQDRISNQPQHF
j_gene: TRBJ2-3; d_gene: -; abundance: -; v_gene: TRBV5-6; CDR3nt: TGTGCCAGCAGACCCTTGGACAGCCCAGATACGCAGTATTTT; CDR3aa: CASRPLDSPDTQYF
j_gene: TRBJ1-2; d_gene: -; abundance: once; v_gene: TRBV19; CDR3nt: TGTGCCAGTAGCCCCCATAGGGGCGCGGAGCTGAACTATGGCTACACCTTC; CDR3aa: CASSPHRGAELNYGYTF
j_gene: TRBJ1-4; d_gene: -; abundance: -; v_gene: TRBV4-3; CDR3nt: TGCGCCAGCAGTAACAACAGGGTTGATGAAAAACTGTTTTTT; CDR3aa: CASSNNRVDEKLFF
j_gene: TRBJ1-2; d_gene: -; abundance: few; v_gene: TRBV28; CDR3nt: TGTGCCAGCATGGGCGGGACTTTCGCCGACTATGGCTACACCTTC; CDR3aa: CASMGGTFADYGYTF
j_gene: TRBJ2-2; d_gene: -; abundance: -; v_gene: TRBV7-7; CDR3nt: TGTGCCAGCAGCCGCGGAGACACCGGGGAGCTGTTTTTT; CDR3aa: CASSRGDTGELFF
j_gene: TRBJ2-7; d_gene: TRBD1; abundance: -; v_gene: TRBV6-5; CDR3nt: TGTGCCAGCAGTTCATCGCGGACAGGGACCCAATACGAGCAGTACTTC; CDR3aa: CASSSSRTGTQYEQYF
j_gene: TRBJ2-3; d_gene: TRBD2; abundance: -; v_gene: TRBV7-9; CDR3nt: TGTGCCGGGGGACTAGCGGGGGTCACAGATACGCAGTATTTT; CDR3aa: CAGGLAGVTDTQYF
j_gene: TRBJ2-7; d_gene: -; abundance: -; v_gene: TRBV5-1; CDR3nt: TGCGCCAGCAGCCTTGACATATCCTACGAGCAGTACTTC; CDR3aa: CASSLDISYEQYF
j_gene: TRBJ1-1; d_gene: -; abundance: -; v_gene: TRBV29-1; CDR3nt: TGCAGCGTTAAGTCAGAGAACACTGAAGCTTTCTTT; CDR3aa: CSVKSENTEAFF
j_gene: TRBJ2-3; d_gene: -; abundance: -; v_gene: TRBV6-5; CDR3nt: TGTGCCAGCAGCACTCAAGCGGGCACAGATACGCAGTATTTT; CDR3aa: CASSTQAGTDTQYF
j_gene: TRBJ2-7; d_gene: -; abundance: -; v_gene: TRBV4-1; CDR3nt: TGCGCCAGCAGCCAAGAAGGCGGGTACTACGAGCAGTACTTC; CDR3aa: CASSQEGGYYEQYF
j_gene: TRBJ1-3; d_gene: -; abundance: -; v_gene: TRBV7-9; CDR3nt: TGTGCCAGCAGCTTAGATCTGTCTTTTTCGGGAAACACCATATATTTT; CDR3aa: CASSLDLSFSGNTIYF
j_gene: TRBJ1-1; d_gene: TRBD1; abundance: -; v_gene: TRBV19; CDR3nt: TGTGCCAGTACCAAAGGGGGCCAGAACACTGAAGCTTTCTTT; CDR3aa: CASTKGGQNTEAFF
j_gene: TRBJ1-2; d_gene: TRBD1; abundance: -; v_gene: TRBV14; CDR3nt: TGTGCCAGCAGCCAAGAGACCGGGACAGGGGGTGGCTACACCTTC; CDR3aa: CASSQETGTGGGYTF
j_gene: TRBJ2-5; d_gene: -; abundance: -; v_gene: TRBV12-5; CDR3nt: TGTGCTAGTGGTCTTTCCGGCGGGGAAGAGACCCAGTACTTC; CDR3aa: CASGLSGGEETQYF
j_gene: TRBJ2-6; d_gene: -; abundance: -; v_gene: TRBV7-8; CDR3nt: TGTGCCAGCAGCTTAAAGCGTGCTCGATCAGGGGCCAACGTCCTGACTTTC; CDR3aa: CASSLKRARSGANVLTF
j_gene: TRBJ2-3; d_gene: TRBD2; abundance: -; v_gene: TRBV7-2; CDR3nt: TGTGCCAGCAGCCCAGTAGCGGGAGGGCAAGATACGCAGTATTTT; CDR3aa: CASSPVAGGQDTQYF
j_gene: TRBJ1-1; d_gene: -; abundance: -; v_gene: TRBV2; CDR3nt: TGTGCCAGCAGCAAGACAGATCTGAACACTGAAGCTTTCTTT; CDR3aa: CASSKTDLNTEAFF
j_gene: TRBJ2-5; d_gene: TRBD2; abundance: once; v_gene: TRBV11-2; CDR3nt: TGTGCCAGCAGCTTTACTGGGGGACTAGCGGAAGAGACCCAGTACTTC; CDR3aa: CASSFTGGLAEETQYF
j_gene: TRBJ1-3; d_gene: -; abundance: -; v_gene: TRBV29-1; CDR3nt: TGCAGTTTCAGTGGGCTTGGAAACACCATATATTTT; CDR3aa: CSFSGLGNTIYF
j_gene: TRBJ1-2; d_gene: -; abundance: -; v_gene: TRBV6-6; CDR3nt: TGTGCCAGCTCTCGAGGATGGACATCGTCAGGGGGCTACACCTTC; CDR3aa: CASSRGWTSSGGYTF
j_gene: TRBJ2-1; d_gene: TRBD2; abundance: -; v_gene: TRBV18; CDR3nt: TGTGCCAGCTCACCACAGGCTAGCGGGAGGTATGAGCAGTTCTTC; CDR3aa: CASSPQASGRYEQFF
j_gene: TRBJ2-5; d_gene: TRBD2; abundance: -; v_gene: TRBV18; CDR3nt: TGTGCCAGCTCACCGGGACTAGGCCAAGAGACCCAGTACTTC; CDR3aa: CASSPGLGQETQYF
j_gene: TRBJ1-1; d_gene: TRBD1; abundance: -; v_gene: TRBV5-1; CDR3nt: TGCGCCAGCAGCGGTGGACAGGGGGGGAACACTGAAGCTTTCTTT; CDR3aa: CASSGGQGGNTEAFF
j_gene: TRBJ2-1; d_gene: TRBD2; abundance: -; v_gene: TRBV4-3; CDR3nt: TGCGCCAGCAGCCAAGACCCGGGAGCGGGGGGCCACGCACTCCAGCAGTTCTTC; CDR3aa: CASSQDPGAGGHALQQFF
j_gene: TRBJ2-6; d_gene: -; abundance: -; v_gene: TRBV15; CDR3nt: TGTGCCACCAGCAGCACACAGGGGGCCAACGTCCTGACTTTC; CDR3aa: CATSSTQGANVLTF
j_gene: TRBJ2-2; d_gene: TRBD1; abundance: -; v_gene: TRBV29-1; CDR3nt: TGCAGCGTCGGGACAGGGGGCGGCGGGGAGCTGTTTTTT; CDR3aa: CSVGTGGGGELFF
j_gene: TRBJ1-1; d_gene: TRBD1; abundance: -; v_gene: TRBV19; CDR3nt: TGTGCCAGTAGTACGCCACGGGACAGGGCCGGGAACACTGAAGCTTTCTTT; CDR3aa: CASSTPRDRAGNTEAFF
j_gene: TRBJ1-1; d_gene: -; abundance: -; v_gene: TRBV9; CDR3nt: TGTGCCAGCAGCCCAGTGAACACTGAAGCTTTCTTT; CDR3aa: CASSPVNTEAFF
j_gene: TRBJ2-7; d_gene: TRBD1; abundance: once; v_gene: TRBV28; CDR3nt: TGTGCCAGCAGCCCCCTGGGACAGGGGGCCTACGAGCAGTACTTC; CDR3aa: CASSPLGQGAYEQYF
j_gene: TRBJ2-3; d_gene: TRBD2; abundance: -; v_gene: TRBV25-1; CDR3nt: TGTGCCAGCAGTGATCCCCCCAGCGGGAGGGCCGCAGATACGCAGTATTTT; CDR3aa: CASSDPPSGRAADTQYF
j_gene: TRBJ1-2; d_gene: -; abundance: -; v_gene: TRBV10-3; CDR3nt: TGTGCCATCAGTGAGGCGGTCGGAGGCTACACCTTC; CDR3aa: CAISEAVGGYTF